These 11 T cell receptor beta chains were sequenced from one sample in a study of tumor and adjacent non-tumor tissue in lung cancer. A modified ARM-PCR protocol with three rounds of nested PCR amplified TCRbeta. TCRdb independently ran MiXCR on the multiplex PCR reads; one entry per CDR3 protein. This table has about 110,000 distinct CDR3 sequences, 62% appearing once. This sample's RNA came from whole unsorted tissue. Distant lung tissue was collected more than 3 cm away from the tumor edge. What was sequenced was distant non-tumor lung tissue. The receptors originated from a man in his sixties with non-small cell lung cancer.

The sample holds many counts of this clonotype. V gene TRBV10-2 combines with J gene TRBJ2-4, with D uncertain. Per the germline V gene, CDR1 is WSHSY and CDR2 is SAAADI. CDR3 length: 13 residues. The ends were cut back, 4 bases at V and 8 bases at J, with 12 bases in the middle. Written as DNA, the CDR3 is TGCGCCAGCAGTGGCGGCCCCATAGACATTCAGTACTTC. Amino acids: CASSGGPIDIQYF.

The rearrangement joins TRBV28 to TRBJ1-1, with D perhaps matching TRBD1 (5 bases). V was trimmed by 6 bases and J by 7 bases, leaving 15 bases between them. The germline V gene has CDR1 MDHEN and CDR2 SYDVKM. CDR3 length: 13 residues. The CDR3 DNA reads TGTGCCAGCAGCGGTAGTATGGACAATGAAGCTTTCTTT. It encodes CASSGSMDNEAFF.

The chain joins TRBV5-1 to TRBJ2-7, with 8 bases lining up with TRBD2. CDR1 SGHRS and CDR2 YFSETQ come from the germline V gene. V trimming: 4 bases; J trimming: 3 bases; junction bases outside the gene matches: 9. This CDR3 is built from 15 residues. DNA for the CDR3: TGCGCCAGCAGCACGGGGACTAGTGGGGGCTACGAGCAGTACTTC. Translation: CASSTGTSGGYEQYF. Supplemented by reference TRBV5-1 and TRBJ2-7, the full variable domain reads KAGVTQTPRYLIKTRGQQVTLSCSPISGHRSVSWYQQTPGQGLQFLFEYFSETQRNKGNFPGRFSGRQFSNSRSEMNVSTLELGDSALYLCASSTGTSGGYEQYFGPGTRLTVT.

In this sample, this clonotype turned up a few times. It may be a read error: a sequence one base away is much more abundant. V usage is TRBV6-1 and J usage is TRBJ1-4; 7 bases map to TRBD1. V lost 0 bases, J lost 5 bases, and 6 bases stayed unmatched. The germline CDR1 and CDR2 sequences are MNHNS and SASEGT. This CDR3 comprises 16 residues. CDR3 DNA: TGTGCCAGCAGTGAAGCCCCCGGGACAGCAAATGAAAAACTGTTTTTT. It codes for CASSEAPGTANEKLFF.

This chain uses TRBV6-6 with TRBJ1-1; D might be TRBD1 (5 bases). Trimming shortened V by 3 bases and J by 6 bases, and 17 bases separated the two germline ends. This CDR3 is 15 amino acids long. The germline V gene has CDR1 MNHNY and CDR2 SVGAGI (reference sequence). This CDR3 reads CASSYWIGDEAEAFF. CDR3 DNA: TGTGCCAGCAGTTATTGGATAGGGGACGAAGCTGAAGCTTTCTTT.

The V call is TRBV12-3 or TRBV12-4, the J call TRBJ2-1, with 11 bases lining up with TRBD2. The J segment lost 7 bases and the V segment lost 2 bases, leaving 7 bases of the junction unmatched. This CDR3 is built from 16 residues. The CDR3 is CASSLMTSGNKNEQFF. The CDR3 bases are TGTGCCAGCAGTTTAATGACTAGCGGGAACAAAAATGAGCAGTTCTTC.

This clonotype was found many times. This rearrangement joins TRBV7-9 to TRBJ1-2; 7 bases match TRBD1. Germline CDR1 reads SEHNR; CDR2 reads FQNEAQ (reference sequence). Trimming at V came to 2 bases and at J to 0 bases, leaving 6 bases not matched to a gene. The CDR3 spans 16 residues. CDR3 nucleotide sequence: TGTGCCAGCAGCTTATCTCAAGGGACAGCTAACTATGGCTACACCTTC. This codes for CASSLSQGTANYGYTF.

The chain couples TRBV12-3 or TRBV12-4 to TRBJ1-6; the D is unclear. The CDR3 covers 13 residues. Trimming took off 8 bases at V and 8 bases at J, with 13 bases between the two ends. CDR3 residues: CASCSGGDSPLHF. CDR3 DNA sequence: TGTGCCAGCTGTTCGGGCGGAGATTCACCCCTCCACTTT.

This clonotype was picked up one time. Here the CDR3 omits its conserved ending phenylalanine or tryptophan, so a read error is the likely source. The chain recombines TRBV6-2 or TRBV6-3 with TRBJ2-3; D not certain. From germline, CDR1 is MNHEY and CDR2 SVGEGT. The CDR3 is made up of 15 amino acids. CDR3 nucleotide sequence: TGTGCTAGCAGTTACCGGCGTGGGCGCACAGATACGCAGTATTAT. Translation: CASSYRRGRTDTQYY.

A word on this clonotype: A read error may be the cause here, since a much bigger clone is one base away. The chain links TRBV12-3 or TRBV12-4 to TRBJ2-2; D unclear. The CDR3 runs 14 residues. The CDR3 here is CASSFTANTRELFF. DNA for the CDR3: TGTGCCAGCAGTTTTACAGCAAACACCCGGGAGCTGTTTTTT.

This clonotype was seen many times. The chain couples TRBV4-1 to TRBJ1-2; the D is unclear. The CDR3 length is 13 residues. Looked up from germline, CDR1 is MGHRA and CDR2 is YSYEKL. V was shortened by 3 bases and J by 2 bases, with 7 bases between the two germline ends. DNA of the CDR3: TGCGCCAGCAGCCAGGTTCTGAACTATGGCTACACCTTC. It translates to CASSQVLNYGYTF.